The rows below give T cell receptor beta chains drawn from one sample of a study of blood T cell repertoires in COVID-19. Measured with immunoSEQ multiplex PCR; TCRdb has only the in-frame clones, and not every one. The sample lists about 370,000 clones, more than 80% occurring once. Specimen: peripheral blood. These TCRs come from a woman in her twenties or thirties with COVID-19, enrolled during active disease. Both conserved end residues are part of each CDR3. The D gene is left open where the match is weak. Expanded clones are given a class, and other clones once, few, many or no size at all.

V,size,length,D,J,DNA,CDR3
TRBV12-5,few,13,TRBD1,TRBJ1-1,TGTGCTAGTAGAGGACAGGGAAACACTGAAGCTTTCTTT,CASRGQGNTEAFF
TRBV14,once,13,.,TRBJ1-2,TGTGCCAGCAGCCAAGATACAGGGAGAGACTACACCTTC,CASSQDTGRDYTF
TRBV3-1/TRBV3-2,.,16,.,TRBJ1-1,TGTGCCAGCAGCCCTAGGTTCGCCTTGGGGGGCACTGAAGCTTTCTTT,CASSPRFALGGTEAFF
TRBV2,.,15,TRBD1,TRBJ1-2,TGTGCCAGCAGTGAAAGCGGACAGGGGGCGCATGGCTACACCTTC,CASSESGQGAHGYTF
TRBV6-1,once,14,.,TRBJ1-1,TGTGCCAGCAGTGAACAGGGTGGTCGGACTGAAGCTTTCTTT,CASSEQGGRTEAFF
TRBV5-1,.,13,TRBD1,TRBJ2-1,TGCGCCAGCAGGCGGACAGGCACCAGTGAGCAGTTCTTC,CASRRTGTSEQFF
TRBV3-1/TRBV3-2,once,16,.,TRBJ1-5,TGTGCCAGCAGCCAAGGGGCAGTAAATAGCAATCAGCCCCAGCATTTT,CASSQGAVNSNQPQHF
TRBV7-6,.,17,.,TRBJ2-1,TGTGCCAGCAGCCAAGGGATTCGGGGGGCGTCCTACAATGAGCAGTTCTTC,CASSQGIRGASYNEQFF
TRBV6-5,.,13,.,TRBJ2-1,TGTGCCAGCAGCTACTTTCGATCAGGCGAGCAGTTCTTC,CASSYFRSGEQFF
TRBV5-1,.,14,.,TRBJ2-5,TGCGCCAGCAGCTTGGGACAGGCCCAGGAGACCCAGTACTTC,CASSLGQAQETQYF
TRBV28,.,14,TRBD1,TRBJ1-5,TGTGCCAGCAGCCTCGGGACAGGGAATCAGCCCCAGCATTTT,CASSLGTGNQPQHF
TRBV20-1,.,14,.,TRBJ1-5,TGCAGTGCTAGTACAGGAATGAGCAATCAGCCCCAGCATTTT,CSASTGMSNQPQHF
TRBV28,.,11,.,TRBJ1-2,TGTGCCAGCAGTTTCCCATCTGGCTACACCTTC,CASSFPSGYTF
TRBV2,.,18,TRBD2,TRBJ2-6,TGTGCCGGCAGCAGGGTAGCGGGAGCGGAGACCGGGGCCAACGTCCTGACTTTC,CAGSRVAGAETGANVLTF
TRBV11-2,.,14,TRBD1,TRBJ1-2,TGTGCCAGCAGCCCCGGGACAGGGGGCTTTGGCTACACCTTC,CASSPGTGGFGYTF
TRBV10-3,.,13,.,TRBJ2-6,TGTGCCATCACCCTAGAACACTCCAACGTCCTGACTTTC,CAITLEHSNVLTF
TRBV19,.,15,TRBD2,TRBJ2-1,TGTGCCAGTAGTCGACTAGCGGGGGCCTACAATGAGCAGTTCTTC,CASSRLAGAYNEQFF
TRBV24-1,.,17,TRBD2,TRBJ2-3,TGTGCCACCAGTGATTCGGTCGGGGACTACCATTTAGATACGCAGTATTTT,CATSDSVGDYHLDTQYF
TRBV4-1,.,14,.,TRBJ2-7,TGCGCCAGCAGCCAAGAGGACAGCTGGGACGAGCAGTACTTC,CASSQEDSWDEQYF